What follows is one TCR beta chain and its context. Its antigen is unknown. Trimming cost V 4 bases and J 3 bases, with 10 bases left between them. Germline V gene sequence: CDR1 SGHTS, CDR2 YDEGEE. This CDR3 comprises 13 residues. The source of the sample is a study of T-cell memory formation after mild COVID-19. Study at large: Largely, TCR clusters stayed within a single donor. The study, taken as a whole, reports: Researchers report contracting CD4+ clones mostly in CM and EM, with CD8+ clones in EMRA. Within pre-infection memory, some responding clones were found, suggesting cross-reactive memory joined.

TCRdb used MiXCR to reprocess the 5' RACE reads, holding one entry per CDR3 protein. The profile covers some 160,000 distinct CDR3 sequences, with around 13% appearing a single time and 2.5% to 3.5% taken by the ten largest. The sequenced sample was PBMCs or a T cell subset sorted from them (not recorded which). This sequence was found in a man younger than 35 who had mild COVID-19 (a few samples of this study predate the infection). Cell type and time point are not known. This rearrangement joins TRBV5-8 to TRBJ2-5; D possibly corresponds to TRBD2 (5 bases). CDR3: CASSLRVKETQYF. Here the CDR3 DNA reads TGTGCCAGCAGCCTGAGGGTGAAAGAGACCCAGTACTTC. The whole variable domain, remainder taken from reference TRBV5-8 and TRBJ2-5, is EAGVTQSPTHLIKTRGQQATLRCSPISGHTSVYWYQQALGLGLQFLLWYDEGEERNRGNFPPRFSGRQFPNYSSELNVNALELEDSALYLCASSLRVKETQYFGPGTRLLVL.